Listed below are T cell receptor beta chains from one sample, sequenced in a study of blood T cells in healthy people across ages. From the 5' RACE reads, TCRdb called clonotypes with MiXCR, one entry per CDR3 protein. There are roughly 700,000 distinct CDR3 sequences in the sample; 20% to 30% occur only once, and roughly 9% lies in the top ten. The data also belong to a second study, concerning T cells of mothers and their children.

Material for sequencing was blood. The receptor set was obtained from a boy between 10 and 17 years old in good health. Each CDR3 is given with its conserved first and last residue. A D gene is named only where the DNA matches it firmly. Size values are once, few and many counts, or a class for expanded clones, and some rows have none.

abundance,j_gene,d_gene,v_gene,CDR3nt,CDR3aa
.,TRBJ2-1,TRBD1,TRBV12-3/TRBV12-4,TGTGCCAGCAGTTTCCACCCCAGGGGGAATGAGCAGTTCTTC,CASSFHPRGNEQFF
.,TRBJ2-1,.,TRBV11-3,TGTGCCAGCAGCTTAGAGGGGGGGCCATCTCCTGAGCAGTTCTTC,CASSLEGGPSPEQFF
few,TRBJ2-7,TRBD1,TRBV25-1,TGTGCCAGCGTCATTGGGGACAGGGTAAACGAGCAGTACTTC,CASVIGDRVNEQYF
.,TRBJ2-5,.,TRBV7-6,TGTGCCAGCAGCTTTCGCCAAGGAGAGACCCAGTACTTC,CASSFRQGETQYF
.,TRBJ2-5,.,TRBV9,TGTGCCAGCAGCGTAGGGGGGCGGGTGAAAGAGACCCAGTACTTC,CASSVGGRVKETQYF
.,TRBJ2-1,TRBD2,TRBV28,TGTGCCAGCCGTCATGGGGCGGGAGGACCCAATGAGCAGTTCTTC,CASRHGAGGPNEQFF
.,TRBJ1-1,.,TRBV6-2/TRBV6-3,TGTGCCAGCAGCAACCCCGGACTGAACACTGAAGCTTTCTTT,CASSNPGLNTEAFF
few,TRBJ2-1,.,TRBV5-5,TGTGCCAGCAGCCGGGACATAGGCTCCTACAATGAGCAGTTCTTC,CASSRDIGSYNEQFF
few,TRBJ1-1,.,TRBV6-5,TGTGCCAGCAGTTACTCTAGCGGGTGGGCCACTGAAGCTTTCTTT,CASSYSSGWATEAFF
.,TRBJ2-5,.,TRBV4-1,TGCGCCAGCAGCCATGGGCTACAAGAGACCCAGTACTTC,CASSHGLQETQYF
once,TRBJ2-3,.,TRBV7-9,TGTGCCAGCAGCTTATTGAAAGGTGATCTGGCAGATACGCAGTATTTT,CASSLLKGDLADTQYF
.,TRBJ1-2,.,TRBV7-2,TGTGCCAGCAGCCTAGAAGGGACGGAGTATGGCTACACCTTC,CASSLEGTEYGYTF
.,TRBJ1-6,.,TRBV28,TGTGCCAGCAGTGGTGATAATTCACCCCTCCACTTT,CASSGDNSPLHF
.,TRBJ1-5,.,TRBV28,TGTGCCAGCAGTTTAATAACAACTCCCCGTTTCGGTCAGCCCCAGCATTTT,CASSLITTPRFGQPQHF
few,TRBJ2-3,.,TRBV29-1,TGCAGCGTTTTGGGTATAAGCACAGATACGCAGTATTTT,CSVLGISTDTQYF
.,TRBJ2-1,TRBD2,TRBV19,TGTGCCAGTGGACTAGCGGCTAACTACAATGAGCAGTTCTTC,CASGLAANYNEQFF
few,TRBJ2-5,TRBD2,TRBV6-1,TGTGCCAGCAGCGTACTAGCGGGAGTGACAATGGAGACCCAGTACTTC,CASSVLAGVTMETQYF
.,TRBJ2-3,TRBD2,TRBV3-1,TGTGCCAGCAGCCAAGACACGGGAGGAGCAGATACGCAGTATTTT,CASSQDTGGADTQYF
.,TRBJ2-7,.,TRBV2,TGTGCCAGCAAATGGGAGATGGCCTACGAGCAGTACTTC,CASKWEMAYEQYF
.,TRBJ2-7,.,TRBV28,TGTGCCAGCAGTCCGACGGACGGAACGTTGTCCTCCTACGAGCAGTACTTC,CASSPTDGTLSSYEQYF
.,TRBJ1-2,.,TRBV6-5,TGTGCCAGCAGTTACTCGCGGGGTAACTATGGCTACACCTTC,CASSYSRGNYGYTF
few,TRBJ2-7,.,TRBV20-1,TGCAGTGCTGGCCGGTCGGGGGACGAGCAGTACTTC,CSAGRSGDEQYF
.,TRBJ2-5,.,TRBV4-3,TGCGCCAGCAGCCGAGGATACAGGGAGCGGGGCAGGGAGACCCAGTACTTC,CASSRGYRERGRETQYF
.,TRBJ1-2,.,TRBV3-1,TGTGCCAGCACCTCTGGCTACACCTTC,CASTSGYTF
.,TRBJ1-3,TRBD1,TRBV19,TGTGCCAGTAGTATAGGACAGGGTCAACTCTCTGGAAACACCATATATTTT,CASSIGQGQLSGNTIYF